A selection of T cell receptor beta chains follows, all from one sample in a study of cytomegalovirus exposure and HLA in healthy donors. Using immunoSEQ multiplex PCR, the repertoire was profiled, and TCRdb retains in-frame clones only, with some absent. The sample has 100,000 to 150,000 clones. Sequenced sample: PBMCs. These receptors were collected from a man younger than 30 in good health and CMV-seronegative. Both conserved end residues are part of each CDR3. The D gene is left open where the match is weak.

d_gene: TRBD1; v_gene: TRBV5-1; j_gene: TRBJ2-1; CDR3nt: TGCGCCAGCAGCCATCTTCCCGGGACAGGAATTAGCAATGAGCAGTTCTTC; CDR3aa: CASSHLPGTGISNEQFF
d_gene: NA; v_gene: TRBV7-6; j_gene: TRBJ2-7; CDR3nt: TGTGCCAGCAGCTTAGGGGGGCAGGCCAACGAGCAGTACTTC; CDR3aa: CASSLGGQANEQYF
d_gene: TRBD2; v_gene: TRBV18; j_gene: TRBJ2-3; CDR3nt: TGTGCCAGCTCACCTCCAGAGGGGAGGGCCGCGGATACGCAGTATTTT; CDR3aa: CASSPPEGRAADTQYF
d_gene: NA; v_gene: TRBV29-1; j_gene: TRBJ2-7; CDR3nt: TGCAGCGTTTACTACTACGAGCAGTACTTC; CDR3aa: CSVYYYEQYF
d_gene: NA; v_gene: TRBV2; j_gene: TRBJ2-7; CDR3nt: TGTGCCAGCAGTCAACGGGACTCCACGGACTTC; CDR3aa: CASSQRDSTDF
d_gene: NA; v_gene: TRBV19; j_gene: TRBJ1-6; CDR3nt: TGTGCCAGTAGTATAGCGGGGTACAGTTCACCCCTCCACTTT; CDR3aa: CASSIAGYSSPLHF
d_gene: NA; v_gene: TRBV5-1; j_gene: TRBJ2-3; CDR3nt: TGCGCCAGCAGCCCGGGACTCCGCCCAGATACGCAGTATTTT; CDR3aa: CASSPGLRPDTQYF
d_gene: NA; v_gene: TRBV5-1; j_gene: TRBJ2-7; CDR3nt: TGCGCCAGCAGCTTGGATCCGGGAAAAGCGGTACGGGCCGAGCAGTACTTC; CDR3aa: CASSLDPGKAVRAEQYF
d_gene: NA; v_gene: TRBV6-1; j_gene: TRBJ1-5; CDR3nt: TGTGCCAGCATCGAGTATAGCAATCAGCCCCAGCATTTT; CDR3aa: CASIEYSNQPQHF
d_gene: TRBD2; v_gene: TRBV15; j_gene: TRBJ2-1; CDR3nt: TGTGCCATCGCCTCGGGACTATCCAACGAGCAGTTCTTC; CDR3aa: CAIASGLSNEQFF
d_gene: NA; v_gene: TRBV15; j_gene: TRBJ2-7; CDR3nt: TGTGCCACCAGAGACGAGGAGTACGAGCAGTACTTC; CDR3aa: CATRDEEYEQYF
d_gene: NA; v_gene: TRBV19; j_gene: TRBJ1-1; CDR3nt: TGTGCCAGTAGTATTAAGATCCAGACTGAAGCTTTCTTT; CDR3aa: CASSIKIQTEAFF
d_gene: TRBD2; v_gene: TRBV13; j_gene: TRBJ2-7; CDR3nt: TGTGCCAGCAGCTCTCGACTAGCGGGAGGGTGGGAGCAGTACTTC; CDR3aa: CASSSRLAGGWEQYF
d_gene: NA; v_gene: TRBV5-1; j_gene: TRBJ2-5; CDR3nt: TGCGCCAGCAGCATTCGACACCTCCAAGAGACCCAGTACTTC; CDR3aa: CASSIRHLQETQYF
d_gene: TRBD1; v_gene: TRBV4-1; j_gene: TRBJ1-4; CDR3nt: TGCGCCAGCAGTCCGGGACAGGGACCTTCGACTAATGAAAAACTGTTTTTT; CDR3aa: CASSPGQGPSTNEKLFF
d_gene: NA; v_gene: TRBV7-3; j_gene: TRBJ1-2; CDR3nt: TGTGCCAGCAGCTTAATGGGTCAGGAGGGCGGCTACACCTTC; CDR3aa: CASSLMGQEGGYTF
d_gene: NA; v_gene: TRBV28; j_gene: TRBJ2-2; CDR3nt: TGTGCCAGCACCCTGACAGTTGCCCAGAACACCGGGGAGCTGTTTTTT; CDR3aa: CASTLTVAQNTGELFF
d_gene: NA; v_gene: TRBV18; j_gene: TRBJ1-1; CDR3nt: TGTGCCAGCTCACCACGTACGGGAAGCTTTAACACTGAAGCTTTCTTT; CDR3aa: CASSPRTGSFNTEAFF
d_gene: TRBD1; v_gene: TRBV5-1; j_gene: TRBJ2-7; CDR3nt: TGCGCCAGCAGCTTGGGGGACAGTTGGTCAATGGCCGAGCAGTACTTC; CDR3aa: CASSLGDSWSMAEQYF
d_gene: TRBD1; v_gene: TRBV5-1; j_gene: TRBJ1-1; CDR3nt: TGCGCCAGCAGCCCACACCAGGGGGACACTGAAGCTTTCTTT; CDR3aa: CASSPHQGDTEAFF
d_gene: NA; v_gene: TRBV5-6; j_gene: TRBJ1-2; CDR3nt: TGTGCCAGCAGCCCTACAGAATTTAACTATGGCTACACCTTC; CDR3aa: CASSPTEFNYGYTF
d_gene: NA; v_gene: TRBV29-1; j_gene: TRBJ2-5; CDR3nt: TGCAGCGTGTCAGGGATGCAAGAGACCCAGTACTTC; CDR3aa: CSVSGMQETQYF
d_gene: NA; v_gene: TRBV28; j_gene: TRBJ2-7; CDR3nt: TGTGCCAGCCTTTCGACCCGGGGGCAGTACTTC; CDR3aa: CASLSTRGQYF
d_gene: NA; v_gene: TRBV29-1; j_gene: TRBJ1-1; CDR3nt: TGCAGCGCCAAGGGGATATCAAACGAGGGCAGGGGTACTGAAGCTTTCTTT; CDR3aa: CSAKGISNEGRGTEAFF
d_gene: TRBD1; v_gene: TRBV6-1; j_gene: TRBJ2-7; CDR3nt: TGTGCCAGCAGTGAAGTCAGGGGGCTCTACGAGCAGTACTTC; CDR3aa: CASSEVRGLYEQYF
d_gene: NA; v_gene: TRBV10-1; j_gene: TRBJ2-7; CDR3nt: TGCGCCAGCAGTTCCACGGGACATTACGAGCAGTACTTC; CDR3aa: CASSSTGHYEQYF